These T cell receptor beta chains were read from a single sample in a study of identical twins. TCRdb reanalysed the 5' RACE reads using MiXCR and keeps one entry per CDR3 protein. Of 460,000 or so distinct CDR3 sequences detected, 14% appear once; the ten largest clones hold around 0.48%. These data are also associated with another study on yellow fever vaccine responses in identical twins.

The sample taken for sequencing was CD4+ T cells sorted from blood. The receptors were gathered from a woman aged 18 to 35 in good health. Both conserved end residues are part of each CDR3. A D gene is named only where the DNA matches it firmly. Size tells how often a clone was seen (once, few, many) or the class of an expanded clone, and some rows leave it out.

V gene	clone size	J gene	D gene	CDR3 DNA	CDR3 protein
TRBV9	once	TRBJ2-3	TRBD2	TGTGCCAGCAGGAAGCGGGAGGGCCTTGGCACAGATACGCAGTATTTT	CASRKREGLGTDTQYF
TRBV3-1	.	TRBJ2-2	.	TGTGCCAGCAAGGAGTTCGGAGGAACCGGGGAGCTGTTTTTT	CASKEFGGTGELFF
TRBV12-3/TRBV12-4	many	TRBJ2-3	.	TGTGCCAGCAGACAGAGCGCAGATACGCAGTATTTT	CASRQSADTQYF
TRBV15	many	TRBJ1-6	.	TGTGCCACCAGCAGAGTATCTCTTAATTCACCCCTCCACTTT	CATSRVSLNSPLHF
TRBV7-2	few	TRBJ2-3	TRBD2	TGTGCCAGCAGCAATAGCGGGATGAGGCAGTATTTT	CASSNSGMRQYF
TRBV28	many	TRBJ1-1	.	TGTGCCAGCAGTGCCGGGTCGGGGTTGGTCACTGAAGCTTTCTTT	CASSAGSGLVTEAFF
TRBV5-5	many	TRBJ2-1	TRBD2	TGTGCCAGCAGCTTGGCTAGCGGGGGGCCTGCCTACAATGAGCAGTTCTTC	CASSLASGGPAYNEQFF
TRBV12-3/TRBV12-4	few	TRBJ2-2	.	TGTGCCAGCAGTTACGCACAGGGTATCATCGGGGAGCTGTTTTTT	CASSYAQGIIGELFF
TRBV6-5	.	TRBJ2-7	TRBD2	TGTGCCAGCAGTTACTCGGGGGGATCACTAGCGGCTGCGGGGTACGAGCAGTACTTC	CASSYSGGSLAAAGYEQYF
TRBV10-2	few	TRBJ2-1	TRBD2	TGCGCAGTCTCACGGACTAGCGGGAGTAATGAGCAGTTCTTC	CAVSRTSGSNEQFF
TRBV20-1	.	TRBJ2-1	TRBD2	TGCAGTGCTGATGGGAGTACTAGCGGGCCGTGGGATGAGCAGTTCTTC	CSADGSTSGPWDEQFF
TRBV11-3	.	TRBJ2-3	TRBD2	TGTGCCAGCAGCGCCGGGACTAGCGGGAACACAGATACGCAGTATTTT	CASSAGTSGNTDTQYF
TRBV3-1	few	TRBJ1-1	.	TGTGCCAGCAGCCAAGACAAGGTTAACACTGAAGCTTTCTTT	CASSQDKVNTEAFF
TRBV6-1	many	TRBJ2-1	.	TGTGCCAGCAGTGAACGCGACAGGTACTATGAGCAGTTCTTC	CASSERDRYYEQFF
TRBV11-2	few	TRBJ2-4	TRBD1	TGTGCCAGCAGCTCGCCCCGGACAGGTTCTATCAAAAACATTCAGTACTTC	CASSSPRTGSIKNIQYF
TRBV7-7	many	TRBJ2-7	TRBD1	TGTGCTAGCAGCTCAGACAGGGATAGCGAGCAGTACTTC	CASSSDRDSEQYF
TRBV24-1	many	TRBJ2-3	.	TGTGCCACTGCCCAGAGCACAGATACGCAGTATTTT	CATAQSTDTQYF
TRBV5-1	.	TRBJ2-2	.	TGCGCCAGCAGCTCCGGGGGGCCGGGCACCGGGGAGCTGTTTTTT	CASSSGGPGTGELFF
TRBV6-1	many	TRBJ2-7	.	TGTGCCAGCACCTTTACTGTGACAGCCTCCGAGCAGTACTTC	CASTFTVTASEQYF
TRBV14	few	TRBJ2-5	TRBD2	TGTGCCAGCAGCCAGGCACTAGCGATGGGGGAGACCCAGTACTTC	CASSQALAMGETQYF
TRBV3-1	many	TRBJ1-5	.	TGTGCCAGCAGCCGCACCGAGGGCGCCAATCAGCCCCAGCATTTT	CASSRTEGANQPQHF
TRBV19	.	TRBJ2-7	.	TGTGCCAGTAGTATACAGGCCACCTACGAGCAGTACTTC	CASSIQATYEQYF